The clone carrying this T cell receptor beta chain was seen ten or more times. The target antigen is unknown. V lost 5 bases and J lost 1, with 5 bases in between. Germline loops: CDR1 MGHDK, CDR2 SYGVNS. The CDR3 runs to 12 residues. Each CDR3 protein gets one entry after TCRdb re-called the 5' RACE reads with MiXCR. This sample has under 200,000 distinct CDR3 sequences, with 5.5% to 7.5% found just once. This record comes from a study of T cells after yellow fever vaccination. Background on the study: Where fractions had low cell numbers, libraries were prepared from them with the SMART-Seq v4 Ultra Low Input RNA kit.

General study findings and limits: Clones that expanded after primary vaccination mostly reappeared after the booster (over 95% CD4, approximately 85% CD8). A small proportion of clonotypes was detected in both the CD4 and CD8 compartments. By day 5 rather than day 15, the secondary response had peaked, though it was weaker.

This clonotype was obtained from a man aged 18-30 years who received the YFV17D yellow fever vaccine. Sequences were derived from CD4+ T cells sorted from PBMCs, sampled 5 to 6 days after the first yellow fever vaccination. The V gene is TRBV25-1, the J gene TRBJ1-1; D is uncertain. CDR3 sequence (DNA): TGTGCCAGCAGTACGGGGAACACTGAAGCTTTCTTT. Translating gives CASSTGNTEAFF.